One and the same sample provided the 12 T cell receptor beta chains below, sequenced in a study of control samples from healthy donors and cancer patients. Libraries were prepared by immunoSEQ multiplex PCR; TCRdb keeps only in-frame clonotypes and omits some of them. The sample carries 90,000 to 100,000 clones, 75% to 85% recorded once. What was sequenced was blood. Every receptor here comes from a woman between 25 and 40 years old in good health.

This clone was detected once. The CDR3 bases are TGTGCCAGCTCACCCGGACAGGGGGCTGCTTCCTACGAGCAGTACTTC. This sequence encodes CASSPGQGAASYEQYF. The chain links TRBV18 to TRBJ2-7; 11 nucleotides line up with TRBD1. Germline CDR1 and CDR2: KGHSH and LQKENI. J was trimmed by 1 base and V by 3 bases; bases with no gene match: 5. CDR3 length equals 16 residues.

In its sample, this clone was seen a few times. CDR3 sequence (DNA): TGCAGCGCCGTGGGGGGGTCGGGTAATCAGCCCCAGCATTTT. Translated, it gives CSAVGGSGNQPQHF. This chain uses TRBV29-1 with TRBJ1-5; tentatively, D is TRBD1 (5 bases). V lost 7 bases and J 4 bases, leaving 17 bases between the germline ends. The CDR3 totals 14 residues. CDR1 and CDR2 (germline): SQVTM, ANQGSEA. Drawing the rest from reference TRBV29-1 and TRBJ1-5, the complete variable domain is SAVISQKPSRDICQRGTSLTIQCQVDSQVTMMFWYRQQPGQSLTLIATANQGSEATYESGFVIDKFPISRPNLTFSTLTVSNMSPEDSSIYLCSAVGGSGNQPQHFGDGTRLSIL.

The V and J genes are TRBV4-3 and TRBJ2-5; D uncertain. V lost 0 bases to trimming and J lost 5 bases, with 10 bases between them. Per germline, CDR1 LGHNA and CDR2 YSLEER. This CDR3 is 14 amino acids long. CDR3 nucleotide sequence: TGCGCCAGCAGCCAAGAACTCGGGTGGGAGACCCAGTACTTC. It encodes CASSQELGWETQYF.

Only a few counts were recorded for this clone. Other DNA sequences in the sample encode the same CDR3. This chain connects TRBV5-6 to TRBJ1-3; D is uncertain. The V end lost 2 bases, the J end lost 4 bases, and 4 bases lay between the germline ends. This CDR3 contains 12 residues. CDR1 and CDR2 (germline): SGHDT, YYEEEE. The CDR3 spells CASSLGGNTIYF. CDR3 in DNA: TGTGCCAGCAGCTTAGGAGGAAACACCATATATTTT.

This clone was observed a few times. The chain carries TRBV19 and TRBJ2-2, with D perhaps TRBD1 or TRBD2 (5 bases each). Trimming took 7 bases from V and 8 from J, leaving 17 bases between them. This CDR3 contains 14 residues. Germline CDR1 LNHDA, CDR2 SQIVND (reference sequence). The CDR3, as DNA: TGTGCCAGTAAAAGAGGGGCGTTGGCAGGGGAGCTGTTTTTT. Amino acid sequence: CASKRGALAGELFF.

DNA for the CDR3: TGTGCCAGCAGTGAGAATCAGCGGGGGGGTAATGAGCAGTTCTTC. It is translated as CASSENQRGGNEQFF. The chain is built from TRBV2 and TRBJ2-1; 10 bases line up with TRBD2. Germline CDR1 is SNHLY and CDR2 is FYNNEI. Unmatched junction bases numbered 6, after V lost 3 bases and J lost 7 bases. This CDR3 comprises 15 residues.

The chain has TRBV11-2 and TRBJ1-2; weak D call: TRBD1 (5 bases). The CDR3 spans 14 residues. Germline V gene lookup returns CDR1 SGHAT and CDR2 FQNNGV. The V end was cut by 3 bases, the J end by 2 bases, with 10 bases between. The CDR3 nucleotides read TGTGCCAGCAGCTTCGGGGGGATGAACTATGGCTACACCTTC. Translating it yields CASSFGGMNYGYTF.

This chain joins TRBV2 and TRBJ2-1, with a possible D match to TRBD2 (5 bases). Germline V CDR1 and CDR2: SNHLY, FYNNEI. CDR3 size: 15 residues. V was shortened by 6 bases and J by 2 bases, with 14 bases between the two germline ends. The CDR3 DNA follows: TGTGCCAGCAGAGAGGGCGCCTTAACCTACAATGAGCAGTTCTTC. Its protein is CASREGALTYNEQFF.

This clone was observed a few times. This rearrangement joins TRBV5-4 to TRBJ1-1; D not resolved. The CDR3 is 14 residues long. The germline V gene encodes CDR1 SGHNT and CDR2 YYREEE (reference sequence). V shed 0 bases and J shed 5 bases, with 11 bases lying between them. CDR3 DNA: TGTGCCAGCAGCTTGGGAGGGAAAGAGACTGAAGCTTTCTTT. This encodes CASSLGGKETEAFF.

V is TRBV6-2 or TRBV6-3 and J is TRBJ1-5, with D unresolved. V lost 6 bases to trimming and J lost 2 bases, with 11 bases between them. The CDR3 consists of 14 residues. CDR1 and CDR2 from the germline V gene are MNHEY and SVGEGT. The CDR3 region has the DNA TGTGCCAGCAGCCGCGACTGGGGCAATCAGCCCCAGCATTTT. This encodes CASSRDWGNQPQHF.

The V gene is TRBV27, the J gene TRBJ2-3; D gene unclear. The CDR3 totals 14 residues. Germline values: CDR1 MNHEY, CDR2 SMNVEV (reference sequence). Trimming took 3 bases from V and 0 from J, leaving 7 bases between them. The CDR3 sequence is CASSLGISTDTQYF. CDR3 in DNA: TGTGCCAGCAGTTTGGGTATTAGCACAGATACGCAGTATTTT.

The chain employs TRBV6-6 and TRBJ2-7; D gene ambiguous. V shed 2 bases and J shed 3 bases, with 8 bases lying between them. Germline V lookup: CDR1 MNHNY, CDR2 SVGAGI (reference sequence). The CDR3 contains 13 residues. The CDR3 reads CASSYSGYYEQYF. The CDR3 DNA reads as TGTGCCAGCAGTTACAGTGGTTACTACGAGCAGTACTTC.